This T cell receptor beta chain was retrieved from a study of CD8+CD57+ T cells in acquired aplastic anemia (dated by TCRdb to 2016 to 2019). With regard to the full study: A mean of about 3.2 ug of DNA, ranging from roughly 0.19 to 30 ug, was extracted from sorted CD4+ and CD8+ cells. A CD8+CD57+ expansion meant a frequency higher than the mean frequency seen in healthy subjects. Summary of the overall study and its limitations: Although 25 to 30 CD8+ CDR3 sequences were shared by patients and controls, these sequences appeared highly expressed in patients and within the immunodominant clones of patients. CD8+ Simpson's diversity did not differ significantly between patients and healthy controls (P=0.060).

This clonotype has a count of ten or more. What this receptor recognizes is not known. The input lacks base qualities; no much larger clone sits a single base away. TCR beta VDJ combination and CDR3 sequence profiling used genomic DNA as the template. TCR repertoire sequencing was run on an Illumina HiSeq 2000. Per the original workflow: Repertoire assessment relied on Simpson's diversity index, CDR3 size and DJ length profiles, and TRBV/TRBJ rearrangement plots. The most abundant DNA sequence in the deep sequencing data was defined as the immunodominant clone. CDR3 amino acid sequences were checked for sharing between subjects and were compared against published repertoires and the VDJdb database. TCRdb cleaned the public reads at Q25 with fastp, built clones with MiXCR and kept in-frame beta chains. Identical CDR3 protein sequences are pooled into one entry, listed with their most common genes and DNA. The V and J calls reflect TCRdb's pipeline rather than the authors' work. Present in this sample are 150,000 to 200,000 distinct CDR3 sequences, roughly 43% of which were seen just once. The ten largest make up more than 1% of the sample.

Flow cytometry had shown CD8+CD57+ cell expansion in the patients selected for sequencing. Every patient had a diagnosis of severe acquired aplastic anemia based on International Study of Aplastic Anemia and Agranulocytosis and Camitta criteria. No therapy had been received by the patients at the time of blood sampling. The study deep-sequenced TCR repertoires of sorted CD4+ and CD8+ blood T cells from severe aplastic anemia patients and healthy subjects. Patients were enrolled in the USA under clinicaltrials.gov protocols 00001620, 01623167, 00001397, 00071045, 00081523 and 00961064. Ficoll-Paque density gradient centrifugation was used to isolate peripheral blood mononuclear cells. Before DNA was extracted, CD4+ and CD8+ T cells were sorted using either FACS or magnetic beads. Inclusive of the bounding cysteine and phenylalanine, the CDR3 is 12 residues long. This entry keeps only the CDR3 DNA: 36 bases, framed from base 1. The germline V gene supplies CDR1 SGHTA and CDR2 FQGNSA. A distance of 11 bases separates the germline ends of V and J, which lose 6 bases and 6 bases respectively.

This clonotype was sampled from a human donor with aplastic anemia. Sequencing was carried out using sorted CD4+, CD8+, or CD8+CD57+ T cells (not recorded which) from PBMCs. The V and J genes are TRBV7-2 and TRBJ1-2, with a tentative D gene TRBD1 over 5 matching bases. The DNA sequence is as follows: TGTGCCAGCAGACAACAGGCGAATGGCTACACCTTC. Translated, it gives CASRQQANGYTF.